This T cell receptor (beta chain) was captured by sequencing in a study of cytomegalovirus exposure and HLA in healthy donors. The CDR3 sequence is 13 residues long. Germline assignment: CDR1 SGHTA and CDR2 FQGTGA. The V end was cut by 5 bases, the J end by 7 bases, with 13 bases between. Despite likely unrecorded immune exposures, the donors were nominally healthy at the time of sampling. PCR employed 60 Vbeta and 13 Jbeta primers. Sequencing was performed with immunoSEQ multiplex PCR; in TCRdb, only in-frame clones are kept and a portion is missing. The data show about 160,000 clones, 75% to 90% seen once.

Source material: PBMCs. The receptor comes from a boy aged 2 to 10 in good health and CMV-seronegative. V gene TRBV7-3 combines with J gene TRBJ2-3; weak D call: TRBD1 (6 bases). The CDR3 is CASSISGTNTQYF. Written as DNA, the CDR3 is TGTGCCAGCAGCATTTCCGGGACAAATACGCAGTATTTT.